The clone carrying this T cell receptor (beta chain) was seen more than once but under ten times. The germline CDR1 and CDR2 sequences are LGHNA and YSLEER. V dropped 3 bases and J dropped 4 bases, with 19 bases sitting between them. The CDR3 extends over 16 amino acids. The data derive from a study of T cells in Graves' hyperthyroidism and ophthalmopathy. These patients, aged 18 to 65, had recently diagnosed hyperthyroidism lasting under 2 months. Isolation of PBMCs was performed on 8.5 to 10 ml fresh peripheral blood. TCR beta CDR3 region amplification was performed from RNA transcripts. HTBI primers were the set used in a first-round RT-PCR of the TCR CDR3. TCRdb fed the multiplex PCR reads into MiXCR, producing one record per CDR3 protein. The repertoire holds about 700,000 distinct CDR3 sequences, with roughly 15% as singletons.

The sequencing sample was made of blood. The TCR originated in a woman aged 18-29 years with Graves' hyperthyroidism. The chain uses TRBV4-3 and TRBJ2-7, with D perhaps matching TRBD2 (6 bases). The CDR3 protein is CASSQRYNAGIYEQYF. DNA for the CDR3: TGCGCCAGCAGCCAGCGTTATAACGCGGGGATATACGAGCAGTACTTC.